These T cell receptor beta chains were read from a single sample in a study of blood T cell repertoires in COVID-19. Some clones are missing from TCRdb's copy, which holds only in-frame ones; the method was immunoSEQ multiplex PCR. The profile shows about 150,000 clones, 76% of them singletons. Sequenced: peripheral blood. Receptors were obtained from a woman aged 80 or over with acute or convalescent COVID-19. Each CDR3 is given with its conserved first and last residue. D genes are given only for firm matches. The listing skips clone size in some rows; elsewhere it reads once, few, many or a size class.

TRBJ1-3 | TRBV5-6 | 15 | - | - | CASSLAGLVGNTIYF | TGTGCCAGCAGCTTGGCCGGACTGGTTGGAAACACCATATATTTT
TRBJ2-7 | TRBV3-1/TRBV3-2 | 14 | TRBD2 | - | CASSPSGGVEEQYF | TGTGCCAGCAGCCCTAGCGGGGGGGTTGAGGAGCAGTACTTC
TRBJ2-1 | TRBV15 | 15 | TRBD1 | few | CATSRDWDSGNEQFF | TGTGCCACCAGCAGAGATTGGGACAGTGGCAATGAGCAGTTCTTC
TRBJ1-5 | TRBV19 | 14 | - | - | CASTPQTSNQPQHF | TGTGCCAGTACCCCACAAACTAGCAATCAGCCCCAGCATTTT
TRBJ1-5 | TRBV19 | 14 | TRBD1 | - | CASGGQGGNQPQHF | TGTGCCAGTGGGGGACAGGGGGGCAATCAGCCCCAGCATTTT
TRBJ2-5 | TRBV5-4 | 15 | TRBD2 | - | CASSFGGGLQETQYF | TGTGCCAGCAGCTTCGGGGGAGGGCTACAAGAGACCCAGTACTTC
TRBJ1-2 | TRBV28 | 17 | TRBD1 | - | CASRPPPGTGEYYGYTF | TGTGCCAGCAGACCGCCCCCGGGGACAGGGGAATACTATGGCTACACCTTC
TRBJ1-5 | TRBV7-4 | 16 | - | once | CASSRIRRTMRQPQHF | TGTGCCAGCAGCCGAATTCGTCGGACAATGAGACAGCCCCAGCATTTT
TRBJ2-1 | TRBV10-3 | 18 | TRBD2 | - | CAISESQDPGLAGYEQFF | TGTGCCATCAGTGAGTCGCAGGACCCGGGACTAGCGGGGTATGAGCAGTTCTTC
TRBJ1-2 | TRBV4-2 | 16 | - | - | CASSQDTQGPNYGYTF | TGTGCCAGCAGCCAAGATACACAGGGCCCTAACTATGGCTACACCTTC
TRBJ1-1 | TRBV18 | 15 | - | - | CASSPRQTSNTEAFF | TGTGCCAGCTCACCACGACAGACCTCGAACACTGAAGCTTTCTTT
TRBJ1-5 | TRBV30 | 15 | TRBD1 | - | CAWRPRDREDQPQHF | TGTGCCTGGAGACCTCGGGACAGGGAGGATCAGCCCCAGCATTTT
TRBJ1-1 | TRBV11-2 | 14 | - | - | CASSLTQGAAEAFF | TGTGCCAGCAGCCTCACACAGGGAGCAGCTGAAGCTTTCTTT
TRBJ1-5 | TRBV5-6 | 15 | TRBD1 | - | CASSLFSRGSQPQHF | TGTGCCAGCAGCTTGTTTTCCAGGGGGAGTCAGCCCCAGCATTTT
TRBJ2-7 | TRBV5-1 | 14 | TRBD1 | - | CASRRGQSSYEQYF | TGCGCCAGCAGAAGGGGACAGAGCTCCTACGAGCAGTACTTC
TRBJ2-6 | TRBV5-8 | 16 | - | - | CASSLGTYSGANVLTF | TGTGCCAGCAGCTTGGGGACATACTCTGGGGCCAACGTCCTGACTTTC